This T cell receptor beta chain appears in the sequencing data of a study of regulatory and conventional T cells in RAG deficiency. Blood CD4+ CD25-low CD127-high conventional T cells supplied the genomic DNA template. The study, taken as a whole, reports: Patient subsets had shorter CDR3s; Omenn Treg-Tconv overlap exceeded 75%.

Method: immunoSEQ multiplex PCR; TCRdb's copy keeps in-frame clones and lacks some. The sample has roughly 29,000 clones, nearly 95% seen once. For this clone: Its target is unknown.

The CDR3 is made up of 15 amino acids. CDR1 and CDR2 (germline): ENHRY, SYGVKD. The V and J ends lost 8 bases and 9 bases respectively, with 25 bases between them. The data also belong to a second study, concerning regulatory T cells. According to that study: Amplification used 52 TRBV primers and 13 TRBJ primers. In patients, unique TRB V-J pairs were restricted and V/J usage skewed, especially in Tregs.

Sequenced material: CD25- CD4+ T cells sorted from blood. The rearrangement links TRBV10-3 to TRBJ1-2; TRBD1 is a possible D gene (5 bases). The origin of this receptor is a human donor in good health. CDR3 nucleotide sequence: TGTGCCATCGGAGGGGTTCGGGCCAGTCGAGTAAGCTACACCTTC. This gives the protein CAIGGVRASRVSYTF.